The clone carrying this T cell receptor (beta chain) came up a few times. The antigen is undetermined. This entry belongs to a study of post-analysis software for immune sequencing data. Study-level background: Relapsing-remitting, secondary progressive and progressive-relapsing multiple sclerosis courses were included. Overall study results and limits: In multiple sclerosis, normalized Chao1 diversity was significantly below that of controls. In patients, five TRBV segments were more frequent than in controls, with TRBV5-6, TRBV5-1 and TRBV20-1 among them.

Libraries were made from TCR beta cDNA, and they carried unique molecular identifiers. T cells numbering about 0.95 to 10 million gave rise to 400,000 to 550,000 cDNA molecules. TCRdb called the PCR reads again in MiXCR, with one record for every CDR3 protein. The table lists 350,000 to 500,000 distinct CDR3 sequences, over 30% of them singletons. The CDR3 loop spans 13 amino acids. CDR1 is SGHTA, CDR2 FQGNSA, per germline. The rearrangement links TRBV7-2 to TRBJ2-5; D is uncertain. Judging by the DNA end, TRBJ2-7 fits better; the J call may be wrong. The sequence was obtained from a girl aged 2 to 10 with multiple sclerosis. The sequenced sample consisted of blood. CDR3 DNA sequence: TGTGCCAGCAGCTTAGTTTTCTCTTCCGAGCAGTACTTC. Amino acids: CASSLVFSSEQYF.